The clone carrying this T cell receptor beta chain occurred many times. Its antigen is undetermined. A second PCR of about 7 to 12 cycles used a sample-barcoded 5' primer and a J-beta primer mix. The template-switch adaptor, which had 12 random nucleotides, put a tag on each cDNA molecule. TCRdb redid the calling of the 5' RACE reads with MiXCR, one entry per CDR3 protein. The sample contains 700,000 to 950,000 distinct CDR3 sequences, roughly 45% of which appear only once. Aged roughly 6 to 95, donors were systemically healthy Caucasians from Russia. This CDR3 contains 13 residues. Trimming pared 9 bases from V and 5 bases from J, leaving 15 bases between. Per germline, CDR1 KGHDR and CDR2 SFDVKD. The sample is drawn from a study of blood T cells in healthy people across ages. General observations from the study: Per million T cells, TCR beta diversity dropped about linearly as age rose. A strong correlation was seen between TCR beta diversity and naive T cell percentage.

The sample comprised blood. The receptor comes from a woman between 55 and 75 years old in good health. The V call is TRBV24-1, the J call TRBJ2-5; no clear D gene. CDR3 coding DNA: TGTGCCACCGGAAACGCTGCAGGCGAGACCCAGTACTTC. Encoded protein: CATGNAAGETQYF.